This TCR beta chain was found in a study of cytomegalovirus exposure and HLA in healthy donors. Study-wide context: Drawn from HLA-typed donors, 83 million or so unique TCRs were held in an early data release.

To note about this clone: Its matching antigen is unknown.

Study-wide points: The dataset shows that most TCR sequences were rare, while some public TCRs occurred in many donors. The study put under 200 TCR beta chains on its list as cytomegalovirus-associated. Data from an earlier analysis indicated that most TCR beta V segments were productive either about 87% or about 30% of the time.

Both 60 Vbeta primers and 13 Jbeta primers went into the PCR. The protocol was immunoSEQ multiplex PCR, while the TCRdb copy is restricted to in-frame clones and leaves out a portion. The table lists 90,000 to 100,000 clones, less than 85% of them singletons. There are 14 residues in the CDR3. V was clipped by 1 base and J by 6 bases; unmatched bases: 2. Germline CDR1 reads SGHTA; CDR2 reads FQGNSA. The V and J genes are TRBV7-2 and TRBJ2-1, with 8 bases identical to TRBD2. The sequence derives from a woman aged 55-70 years in good health and CMV-seropositive. The sequenced sample was PBMCs. The CDR3 region is CASSLVGTSNEQFF. Here the CDR3 DNA reads TGTGCCAGCAGCTTAGTTGGGACTAGCAATGAGCAGTTCTTC.